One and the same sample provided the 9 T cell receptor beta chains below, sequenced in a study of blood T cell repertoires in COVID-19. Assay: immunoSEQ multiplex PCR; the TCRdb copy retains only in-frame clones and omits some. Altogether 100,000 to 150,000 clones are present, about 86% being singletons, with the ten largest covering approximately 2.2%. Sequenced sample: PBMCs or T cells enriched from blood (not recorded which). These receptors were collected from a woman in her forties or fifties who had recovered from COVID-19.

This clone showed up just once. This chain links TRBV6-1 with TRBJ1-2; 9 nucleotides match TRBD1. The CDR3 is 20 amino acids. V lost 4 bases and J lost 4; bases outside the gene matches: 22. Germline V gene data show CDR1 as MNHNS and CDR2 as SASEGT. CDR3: CASSGFVFVGTGLTLYGYTF. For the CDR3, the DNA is TGTGCCAGCAGTGGGTTCGTTTTTGTCGGGACAGGGCTGACCCTCTATGGCTACACCTTC.

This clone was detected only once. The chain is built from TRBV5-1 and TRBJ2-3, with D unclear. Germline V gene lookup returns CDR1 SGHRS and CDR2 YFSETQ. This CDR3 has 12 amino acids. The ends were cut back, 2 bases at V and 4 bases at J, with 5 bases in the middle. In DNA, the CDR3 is TGCGCCAGCAGCTTTACGGCAGATACGCAGTATTTT. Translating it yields CASSFTADTQYF. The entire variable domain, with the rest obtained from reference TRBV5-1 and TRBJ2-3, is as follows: KAGVTQTPRYLIKTRGQQVTLSCSPISGHRSVSWYQQTPGQGLQFLFEYFSETQRNKGNFPGRFSGRQFSNSRSEMNVSTLELGDSALYLCASSFTADTQYFGPGTRLTVL.

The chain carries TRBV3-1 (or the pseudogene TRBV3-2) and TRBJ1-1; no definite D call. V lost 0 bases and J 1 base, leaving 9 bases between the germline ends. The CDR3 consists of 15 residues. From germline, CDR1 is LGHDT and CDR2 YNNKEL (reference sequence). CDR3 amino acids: CASSQDTTANTEAFF. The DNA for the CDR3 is TGTGCCAGCAGCCAAGATACCACAGCGAACACTGAAGCTTTCTTT.

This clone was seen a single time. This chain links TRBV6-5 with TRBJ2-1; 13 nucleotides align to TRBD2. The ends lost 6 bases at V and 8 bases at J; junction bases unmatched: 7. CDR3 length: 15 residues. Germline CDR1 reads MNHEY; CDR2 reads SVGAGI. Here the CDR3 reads CASRMTSGGFHEQFF. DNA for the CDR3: TGTGCCAGCAGAATGACTAGCGGGGGGTTTCATGAGCAGTTCTTC.

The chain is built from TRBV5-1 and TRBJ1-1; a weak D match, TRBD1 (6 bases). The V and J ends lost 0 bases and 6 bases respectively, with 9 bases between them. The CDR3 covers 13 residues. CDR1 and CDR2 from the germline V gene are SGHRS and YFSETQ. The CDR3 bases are TGCGCCAGCAGCTTGGGGGGGCTCGCTGAAGCTTTCTTT. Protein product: CASSLGGLAEAFF.

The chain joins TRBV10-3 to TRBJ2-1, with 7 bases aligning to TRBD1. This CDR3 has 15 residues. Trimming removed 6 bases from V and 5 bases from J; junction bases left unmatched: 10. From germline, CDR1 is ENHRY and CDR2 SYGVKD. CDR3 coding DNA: TGTGCCATCAGGGAATCGACAGGGCAAAACAATGAGCAGTTCTTC. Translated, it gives CAIRESTGQNNEQFF.

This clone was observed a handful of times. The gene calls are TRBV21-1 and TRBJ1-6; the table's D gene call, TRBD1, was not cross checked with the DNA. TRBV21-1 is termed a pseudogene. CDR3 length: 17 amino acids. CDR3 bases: TGTGCCAGCAGCAAAGCGAAGGGAAGGGGCTATAATTCACCCCTCCACTTT. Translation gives CASSKAKGRGYNSPLHF.

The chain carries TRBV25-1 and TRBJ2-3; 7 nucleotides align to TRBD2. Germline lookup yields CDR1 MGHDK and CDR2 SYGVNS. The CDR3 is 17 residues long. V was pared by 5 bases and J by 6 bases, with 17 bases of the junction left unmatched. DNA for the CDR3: TGTGCCAGCAGTCTCTCGGGGAGGGGCCGGAATGGGGATACGCAGTATTTT. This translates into CASSLSGRGRNGDTQYF.

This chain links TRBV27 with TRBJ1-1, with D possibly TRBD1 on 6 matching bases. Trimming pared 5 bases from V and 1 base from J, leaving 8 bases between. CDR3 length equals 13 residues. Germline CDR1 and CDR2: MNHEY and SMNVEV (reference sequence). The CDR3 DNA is TGTGCCAGCAGTCGGACAGAGAACACTGAAGCTTTCTTT. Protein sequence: CASSRTENTEAFF.